Sequencing of this T cell receptor beta chain was carried out in a study of shared clonotypes between healthy human individuals. Whole-study results and caveats: Generation probabilities of non-shared clonotypes were lower (relative to those shared by all four donors).

Sequencing used immunoSEQ multiplex PCR; TCRdb keeps in-frame clones, though not all of them. The top ten clones hold approximately 0.4% of a sample with more than 1,200,000 clones, 98% to 99% of them seen once. As regards this clone: Its antigen remains unidentified. The junction departs from germline at one end; a sequencing error may be responsible.

CD45RA-negative memory and CD45RA+ naive subsets were split from the CD4+ cells. CDR1 and CDR2 from the germline V gene are MDHEN and SYDVKM. There are 18 residues in the CDR3. The clonotype comes from a young man in good health. Input material: naive CD4+ T cells sorted from blood. Noted subset: CD45RA+ positively selected. The chain combines TRBV28 with TRBJ2-1, with 11 bases lining up with TRBD2. The CDR3 loop is CASSLFSFSGRAYNEQFF. The CDR3 nucleotides are TGTGCCAGCAGTTTATTCAGCTTTAGCGGGAGGGCCTATAATGAGCAGTTCTTC.